This TCR beta chain was captured in a study of blood T cell repertoires in COVID-19. Study background: Material from acute and convalescent COVID-19 was sourced from the United States, Italy and Spain. From T cells, B-cell-depleted T cells, or PBMCs came the material, which was cDNA or gDNA.

V shed 6 bases, J shed 6 bases, and the junction held 6 bases outside the gene matches. The germline gives CDR1 LNHDA, CDR2 SQIVND (reference sequence). The CDR3 is made up of 13 amino acids. Patients at the Seattle site were enrolled during active infection and followed longitudinally. The authors' processing: Reference gene primer amplification yielded estimated nucleated cell counts. TCRdb's copy holds only in-frame clones and misses some; the assay was immunoSEQ multiplex PCR. That table is the source of V, J and clone size, and D and trimming were worked out from the DNA. The data contain roughly 350,000 clones, about nine tenths of them singletons.

The source material was peripheral blood. This chain links TRBV19 with TRBJ1-2; 8 nucleotides agree with TRBD1. The clonotype comes from a woman in her 70s with COVID-19, enrolled during active disease. CDR3 DNA: TGTGCCAGTAGCCTGACAGGGGACCATGGCTACACCTTC. This translates into CASSLTGDHGYTF. Full variable domain (missing parts from reference TRBV19 and TRBJ1-2): DGGITQSPKYLFRKEGQNVTLSCEQNLNHDAMYWYRQDPGQGLRLIYYSQIVNDFQKGDIAEGYSVSREKKESFPLTVTSAQKNPTAFYLCASSLTGDHGYTFGSGTRLTVV.